The rows below give T cell receptor beta chains drawn from one sample of a study of blood T cell repertoires in COVID-19. Sequenced by immunoSEQ multiplex PCR; TCRdb stores in-frame clones only, minus some. Among approximately 250,000 clones, approximately 82% were seen once, and the ten largest hold about 15%. Specimen: PBMCs or T cells enriched from blood (not recorded which). The source is a man between 35 and 55 years old who had recovered from COVID-19. Each CDR3 is given with its conserved first and last residue. D genes are given only for firm matches. The listing skips clone size in some rows; elsewhere it reads once, few, many or a size class.

size: -; J: TRBJ2-3; V: TRBV6-5; D: -; DNA: TGTGCCAGCAGTTCAAACACCCGGGGAGGAGATACGCAGTATTTT; CDR3: CASSSNTRGGDTQYF
size: -; J: TRBJ1-5; V: TRBV5-1; D: -; DNA: TGCGCCAGCAGCTTGGGTCCGAGCGGCAATCAGCCCCAGCATTTT; CDR3: CASSLGPSGNQPQHF
size: -; J: TRBJ2-3; V: TRBV29-1; D: -; DNA: TGCAGCGTCGGGCAGGCCGGGAACACAGATACGCAGTATTTT; CDR3: CSVGQAGNTDTQYF
size: -; J: TRBJ2-5; V: TRBV18; D: -; DNA: TGTGCCAGCTCAAGGACAGTCCAGGGGGAGACCCAGTACTTC; CDR3: CASSRTVQGETQYF
size: few; J: TRBJ2-7; V: TRBV3-1/TRBV3-2; D: -; DNA: TGTGCCAGCAGCCAACGCGGAACATACGAGCAGTACTTC; CDR3: CASSQRGTYEQYF
size: -; J: TRBJ2-1; V: TRBV12-5; D: -; DNA: TGTGCTAGTGCCCGAATAGGTCTCGGGGAGCAGTTCTTC; CDR3: CASARIGLGEQFF
size: -; J: TRBJ2-1; V: TRBV7-3; D: TRBD1; DNA: TGTGCCAGCAGCCCCGACAGGGGAAGAAATGAGCAGTTCTTC; CDR3: CASSPDRGRNEQFF
size: -; J: TRBJ1-6; V: TRBV6-2/TRBV6-3; D: -; DNA: TGTGCCAGCAGCCGACCGGGACTCTCAAAACCCGGTGATTCACCCCTCCACTTT; CDR3: CASSRPGLSKPGDSPLHF
size: -; J: TRBJ2-2; V: TRBV15; D: -; DNA: TGTGCCACCAGCAGGACGGTCGGAGCGAACACCGGGGAGCTGTTTTTT; CDR3: CATSRTVGANTGELFF
size: -; J: TRBJ1-5; V: TRBV19; D: -; DNA: TGTGCCAGTAGTATGACTAGGGGCAGAAACATTTATAGCAATCAGCCCCAGCATTTT; CDR3: CASSMTRGRNIYSNQPQHF
size: -; J: TRBJ1-1; V: TRBV12-3/TRBV12-4; D: -; DNA: TGTGCCAGCAGTCGGGACACCTACACTGAAGCTTTCTTT; CDR3: CASSRDTYTEAFF
size: -; J: TRBJ2-7; V: TRBV7-3; D: -; DNA: TGTGCCAGCAGCTTAGGCGGGGATGGCTACGAGCAGTACTTC; CDR3: CASSLGGDGYEQYF
size: -; J: TRBJ2-2; V: TRBV14; D: TRBD2; DNA: TGTGCCAGCAGCCAAGGAGGAGGACTAGCGGGGGACACCGGGGAGCTGTTTTTT; CDR3: CASSQGGGLAGDTGELFF
size: -; J: TRBJ2-3; V: TRBV4-1; D: TRBD2; DNA: TGCGCCAGCAGCCAAGGCCCTCTTAGCGGGGGCACAGATACGCAGTATTTT; CDR3: CASSQGPLSGGTDTQYF
size: -; J: TRBJ2-7; V: TRBV27; D: -; DNA: TGTGCCAGCAGTTTCTGGGCCGGCTCCTACGAGCAGTACTTC; CDR3: CASSFWAGSYEQYF
size: -; J: TRBJ1-5; V: TRBV19; D: TRBD1; DNA: TGTGCCAGTAGTATCCAGTTGGGACAGAGAAATCAGCCCCAGCATTTT; CDR3: CASSIQLGQRNQPQHF
size: -; J: TRBJ2-1; V: TRBV5-4; D: TRBD2; DNA: TGTGCCAGCAGCTTGACTAGCGGCCACAATGAGCAGTTCTTC; CDR3: CASSLTSGHNEQFF
size: -; J: TRBJ1-5; V: TRBV6-2/TRBV6-3; D: -; DNA: TGTGCCAGCAGTTACCAATCCGGACAGTATTTCCGTTCTCAGCATTTT; CDR3: CASSYQSGQYFRSQHF
size: -; J: TRBJ2-7; V: TRBV7-6; D: -; DNA: TGTGCCAGCAGCTCTCGACAGGGAGGTAGCTACGAGCAGTACTTC; CDR3: CASSSRQGGSYEQYF
size: -; J: TRBJ1-3; V: TRBV7-2; D: -; DNA: TGTGCCAGCAGCGGCCGCCCCGGGAACACCATATATTTT; CDR3: CASSGRPGNTIYF
size: -; J: TRBJ2-2; V: TRBV7-9; D: TRBD2; DNA: TGTGCCAGCAGACCGGGACTAGCGGGTTCCGGGGAGCTGTTTTTT; CDR3: CASRPGLAGSGELFF
size: -; J: TRBJ1-6; V: TRBV6-5; D: -; DNA: TGTGCCAGCAGGCCTACAATTGGGGGGAATTCACCCCTCCACTTT; CDR3: CASRPTIGGNSPLHF